This TCR beta chain was captured in a study of blood T cell repertoires in COVID-19. The wider study: In each case, the material was cDNA or gDNA derived from T cells, B-cell-depleted T cells, or PBMCs.

Germline values: CDR1 MGHDK, CDR2 SYGVNS. The CDR3 is 14 residues long. V was shortened by 4 bases and J by 8 bases, with 17 bases between the two germline ends. This clone came up once. Clones were read by immunoSEQ multiplex PCR, and TCRdb kept only the in-frame ones, dropping some. The table has 180,000 or so clones, roughly 84% seen once; the top ten hold roughly 13%. V is TRBV25-1 and J is TRBJ1-2, with D maybe TRBD1 (5 bases). The clonotype was recovered from a woman aged 60-75 years who had recovered from COVID-19. Sequenced: PBMCs or T cells enriched from blood (not recorded which). CDR3 in amino acids: CASSATGPLEGYTF. The DNA for the CDR3 is TGTGCCAGCAGTGCTACAGGACCCCTAGAGGGCTACACCTTC.